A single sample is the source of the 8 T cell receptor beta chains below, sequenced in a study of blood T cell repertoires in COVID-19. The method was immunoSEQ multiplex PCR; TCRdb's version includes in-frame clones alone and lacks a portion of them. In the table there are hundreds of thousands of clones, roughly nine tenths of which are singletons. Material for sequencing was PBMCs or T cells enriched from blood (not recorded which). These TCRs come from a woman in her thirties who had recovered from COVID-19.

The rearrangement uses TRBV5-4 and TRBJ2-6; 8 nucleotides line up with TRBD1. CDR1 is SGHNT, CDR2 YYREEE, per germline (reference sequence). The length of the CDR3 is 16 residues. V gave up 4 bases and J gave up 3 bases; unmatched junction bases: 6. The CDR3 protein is CASSVDRGNGANVLTF. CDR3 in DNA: TGTGCCAGCAGCGTAGACAGGGGAAATGGGGCCAACGTCCTGACTTTC.

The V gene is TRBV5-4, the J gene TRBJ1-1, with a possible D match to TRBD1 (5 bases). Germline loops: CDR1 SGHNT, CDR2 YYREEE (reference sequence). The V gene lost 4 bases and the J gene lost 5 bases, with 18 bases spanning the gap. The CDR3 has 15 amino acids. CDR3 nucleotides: TGTGCCAGCAGCCTGTACTCGACGGGGGGGACTGAAGCTTTCTTT. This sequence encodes CASSLYSTGGTEAFF. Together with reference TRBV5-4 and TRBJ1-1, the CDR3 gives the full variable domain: ETGVTQSPTHLIKTRGQQVTLRCSSQSGHNTVSWYQQALGQGPQFIFQYYREEENGRGNFPPRFSGLQFPNYSSELNVNALELDDSALYLCASSLYSTGGTEAFFGQGTRLTVV.

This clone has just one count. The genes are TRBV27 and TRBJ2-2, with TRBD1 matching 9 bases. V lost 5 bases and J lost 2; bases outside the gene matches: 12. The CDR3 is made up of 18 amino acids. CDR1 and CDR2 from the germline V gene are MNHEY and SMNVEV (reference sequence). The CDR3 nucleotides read TGTGCCAGCAGTCTAAGGTACCGGGACAGGGTAAACACCGGGGAGCTGTTTTTT. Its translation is CASSLRYRDRVNTGELFF.

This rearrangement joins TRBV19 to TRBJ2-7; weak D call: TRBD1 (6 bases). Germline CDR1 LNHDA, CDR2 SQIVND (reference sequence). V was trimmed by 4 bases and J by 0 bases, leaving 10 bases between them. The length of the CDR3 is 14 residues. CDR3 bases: TGTGCCAGTAGTACACAACAGGGCTCCTACGAGCAGTACTTC. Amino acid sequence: CASSTQQGSYEQYF.

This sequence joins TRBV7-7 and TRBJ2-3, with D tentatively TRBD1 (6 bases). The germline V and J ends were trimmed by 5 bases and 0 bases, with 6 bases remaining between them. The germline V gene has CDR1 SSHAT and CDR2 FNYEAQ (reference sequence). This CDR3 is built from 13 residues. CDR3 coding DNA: TGTGCCAGCAGCCAGGGGAGCACAGATACGCAGTATTTT. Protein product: CASSQGSTDTQYF.

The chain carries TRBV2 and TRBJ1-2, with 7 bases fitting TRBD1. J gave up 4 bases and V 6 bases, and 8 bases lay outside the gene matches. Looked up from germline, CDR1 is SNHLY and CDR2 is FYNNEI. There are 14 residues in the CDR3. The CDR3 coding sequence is TGTGCCAGCAGCTTCGGACAGGCGGCCTATGGCTACACCTTC. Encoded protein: CASSFGQAAYGYTF.

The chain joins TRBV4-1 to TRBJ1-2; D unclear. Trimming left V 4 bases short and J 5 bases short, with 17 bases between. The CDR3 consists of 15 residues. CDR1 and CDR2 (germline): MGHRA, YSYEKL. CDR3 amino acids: CASSPFLVGGYGYTF. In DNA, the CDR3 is TGCGCCAGCAGCCCCTTTTTAGTGGGAGGGTATGGCTACACCTTC.

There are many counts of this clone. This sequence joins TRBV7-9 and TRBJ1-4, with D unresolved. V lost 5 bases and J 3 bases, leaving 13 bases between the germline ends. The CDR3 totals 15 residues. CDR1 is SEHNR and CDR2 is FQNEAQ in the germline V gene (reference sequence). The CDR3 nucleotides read TGTGCCAGCAGCGCACGCGGGTCGGCTAATGAAAAACTGTTTTTT. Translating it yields CASSARGSANEKLFF.